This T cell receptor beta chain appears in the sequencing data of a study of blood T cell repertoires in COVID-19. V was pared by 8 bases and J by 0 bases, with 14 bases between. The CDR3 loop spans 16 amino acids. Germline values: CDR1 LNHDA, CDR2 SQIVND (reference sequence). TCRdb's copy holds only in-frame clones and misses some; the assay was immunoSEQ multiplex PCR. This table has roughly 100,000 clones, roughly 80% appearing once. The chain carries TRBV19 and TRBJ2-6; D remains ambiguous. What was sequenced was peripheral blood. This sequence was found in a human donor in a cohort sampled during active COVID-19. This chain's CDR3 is CASQRQLSSGANVLTF. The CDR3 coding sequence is TGTGCCAGTCAGAGGCAGCTAAGCTCTGGGGCCAACGTCCTGACTTTC.